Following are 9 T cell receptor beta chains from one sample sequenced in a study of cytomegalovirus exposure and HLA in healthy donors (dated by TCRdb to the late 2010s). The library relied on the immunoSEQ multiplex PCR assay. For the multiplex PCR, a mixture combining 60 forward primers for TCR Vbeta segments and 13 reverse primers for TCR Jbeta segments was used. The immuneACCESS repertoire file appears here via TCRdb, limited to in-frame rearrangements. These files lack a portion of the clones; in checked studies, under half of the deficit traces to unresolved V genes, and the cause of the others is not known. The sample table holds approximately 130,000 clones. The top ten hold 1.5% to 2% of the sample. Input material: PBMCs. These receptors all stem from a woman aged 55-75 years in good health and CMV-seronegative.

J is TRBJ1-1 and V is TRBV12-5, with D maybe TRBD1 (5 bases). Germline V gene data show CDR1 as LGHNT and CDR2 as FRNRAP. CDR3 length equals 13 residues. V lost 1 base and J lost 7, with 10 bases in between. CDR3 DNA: TGTGCTAGTGGTTTGGGGGGGGGATGTGAAGCTTTCTTT. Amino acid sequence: CASGLGGGCEAFF.

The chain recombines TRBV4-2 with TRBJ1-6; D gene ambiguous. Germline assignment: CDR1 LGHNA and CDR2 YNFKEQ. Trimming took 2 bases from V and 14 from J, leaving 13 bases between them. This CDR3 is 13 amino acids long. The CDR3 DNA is TGTGCCAGCAGCCAATCAACGTCGGGTACCCTCCACTTT. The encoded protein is CASSQSTSGTLHF.

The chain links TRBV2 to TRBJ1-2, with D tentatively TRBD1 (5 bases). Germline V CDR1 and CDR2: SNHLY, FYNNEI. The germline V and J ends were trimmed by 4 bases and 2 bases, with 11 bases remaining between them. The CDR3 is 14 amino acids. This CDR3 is CASSADRGNYGYTF. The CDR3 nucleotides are TGTGCCAGCAGTGCAGATCGGGGGAACTATGGCTACACCTTC.

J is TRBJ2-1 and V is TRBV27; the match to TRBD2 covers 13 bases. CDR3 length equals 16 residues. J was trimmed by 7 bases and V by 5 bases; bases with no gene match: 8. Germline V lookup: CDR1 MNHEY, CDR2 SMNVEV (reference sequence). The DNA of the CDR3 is TGTGCCAGCAGTCTACCGGGACTAGCGGGAAAAAATGAGCAGTTCTTC. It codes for CASSLPGLAGKNEQFF.

This CDR3 reads CASTARGSGTEAFF. The DNA for the CDR3 is TGTGCCAGCACGGCCAGGGGAAGTGGCACTGAAGCTTTCTTT. The chain has TRBV25-1 and TRBJ1-1; D may be TRBD1 (6 bases). Trimming shortened V by 7 bases and J by 4 bases, and 16 bases separated the two germline ends. Germline CDR1 is MGHDK and CDR2 is SYGVNS. CDR3 length: 14 amino acids.

The CDR3 sequence is CSVAGGSAGELFF. The CDR3 DNA reads as TGCAGCGTTGCCGGCGGGTCTGCCGGGGAGCTGTTTTTT. V and J are TRBV29-1 and TRBJ2-2, with D possibly matching TRBD2 (5 bases). The CDR3 totals 13 residues. Trimming cost V 4 bases and J 6 bases, with 12 bases left between them. Germline V CDR1 and CDR2: SQVTM, ANQGSEA.

The DNA of the CDR3 is TGTGCCAGTAGTATAGCCCGGACAAGCTCTGGGGCCAACGTCCTGACTTTC. It translates to CASSIARTSSGANVLTF. The chain employs TRBV19 and TRBJ2-6, with D possibly matching TRBD1 (5 bases). V lost 1 base and J lost 0, with 10 bases in between. The CDR3 runs to 17 residues. The V gene's germline CDR1 is LNHDA and CDR2 SQIVND (reference sequence).

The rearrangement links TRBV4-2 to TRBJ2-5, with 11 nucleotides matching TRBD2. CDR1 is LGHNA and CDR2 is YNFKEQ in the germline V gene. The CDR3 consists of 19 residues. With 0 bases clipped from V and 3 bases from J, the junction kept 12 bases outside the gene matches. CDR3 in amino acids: CASSQERASGGLPKETQYF. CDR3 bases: TGTGCCAGCAGCCAAGAAAGAGCTAGCGGGGGGTTGCCGAAAGAGACCCAGTACTTC.

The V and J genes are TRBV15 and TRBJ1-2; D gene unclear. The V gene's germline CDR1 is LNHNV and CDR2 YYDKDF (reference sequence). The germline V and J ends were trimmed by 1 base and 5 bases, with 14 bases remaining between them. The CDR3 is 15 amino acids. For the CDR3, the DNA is TGTGCCACCAGCAGAGTGCGGGAGGTAAGGTATGGCTACACCTTC. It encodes CATSRVREVRYGYTF.